Listed below are T cell receptor beta chains from one sample, sequenced in a study of beta chain features in type 1 diabetes. Sequencing was performed with immunoSEQ multiplex PCR; in TCRdb, only in-frame clones are kept and a portion is missing. This sample has approximately 140,000 clones, with 6.9% found just once. Input material: central memory CD4+ T cells from blood. All receptors derive from a woman aged 25-40 years in good health. Both conserved end residues are part of each CDR3. D genes are given only for firm matches. Not every row has a clone size; where given, it reads once, few, many or a size class.

cdr3_nt cdr3_aa v_call clone_size j_call d_call
TGTGCCACCAGCAGAGATCTCTTGGGACAGGGGGATGAAAAACTGTTTTTT CATSRDLLGQGDEKLFF TRBV15 few TRBJ1-4 TRBD1
TGTGCCAGCAGTTACCGGGGACAGGGGCTTTCCTACGAGCAGTACTTC CASSYRGQGLSYEQYF TRBV6-5 few TRBJ2-7 TRBD1
TGTGCCAGCAGCTTACGCGCAAACCAGCAGTACTTC CASSLRANQQYF TRBV7-2 few TRBJ2-7 NA
TGTGCCAGCAGTGGAACTAGCGGTTTCCTGGGGGAGCTGTTTTTT CASSGTSGFLGELFF TRBV2 few TRBJ2-2 TRBD2
TGTGCTAGTGGCCGAGAAATCGGGGAGACCCAGTACTTC CASGREIGETQYF TRBV12-5 few TRBJ2-5 NA
TGTGCCTGGAGTTTAGGCCGGGGTGCGGGTTTCTTT CAWSLGRGAGFF TRBV30 NA TRBJ1-1 NA
TGTGCCAGCGTCGCCGGGACAGGGGACCACGAGCAGTACTTC CASVAGTGDHEQYF TRBV6-5 few TRBJ2-7 TRBD1
TGCGCCAGCAGCCAAGATTGGGAGGGCACTGAAGCTTTCTTT CASSQDWEGTEAFF TRBV4-3 NA TRBJ1-1 NA
TGTGCCAGCAGTCTGAGGACTAGCGGGCTCCGCGATACGCAGTATTTT CASSLRTSGLRDTQYF TRBV28 NA TRBJ2-3 TRBD2
TGTGCCAGCAGCTCCTGGGGGGAGATCGCAGATACGCAGTATTTT CASSSWGEIADTQYF TRBV9 NA TRBJ2-3 NA
TGTGCCAGCAGCTTAAATAACAGGGGACCGCAAGAGACCCAGTACTTC CASSLNNRGPQETQYF TRBV7-3 NA TRBJ2-5 TRBD1
TGTGCCAGCTCACCACGGGACAGATCCTACGAGCAGTACTTC CASSPRDRSYEQYF TRBV18 few TRBJ2-7 TRBD1
TGTGCCAGCAGCTTAGCCGGGACTACCTCGGGCACTGAAGCTTTCTTT CASSLAGTTSGTEAFF TRBV7-8 few TRBJ1-1 NA
TGTGCCAGCAGCTTAGAGCCAGGGGGCTCAGGTCAGCCCCAGCATTTT CASSLEPGGSGQPQHF TRBV7-6 NA TRBJ1-5 TRBD1
TGTGCCAGCAGTTCCTCCCGACAGGGGGCGGGCGCGGGAGGTAAAAACATTCAGTACTTC CASSSSRQGAGAGGKNIQYF TRBV27 few TRBJ2-4 TRBD1
TGTGCCTGGAGAGGGCCGAGACTAGACACCTACAATGAGCAGTTCTTC CAWRGPRLDTYNEQFF TRBV30 NA TRBJ2-1 NA
TGTGCCAGCAGTCCTTACAGGGGGAGGGGGAATGAGCAGTTCTTC CASSPYRGRGNEQFF TRBV27 few TRBJ2-1 NA
TGTGCCAGCAGCTCAATAAGCGGGGGAACCTACGAGCAGTACTTC CASSSISGGTYEQYF TRBV7-2 few TRBJ2-7 TRBD2
TGTGCCAGCTCACTATACACGTCCTACGAGCAGTACTTC CASSLYTSYEQYF TRBV18 few TRBJ2-7 NA
TGTGCCAGTCAACAGGGGATTAGCACAGATACGCAGTATTTT CASQQGISTDTQYF TRBV19 few TRBJ2-3 TRBD1
TGTGCCAGCAGCTTGGTGGGGGGACGGGTCACCGGGGAGCTGTTTTTT CASSLVGGRVTGELFF TRBV5-4 NA TRBJ2-2 NA
TGCGCCAGCAGCCCCGTCAGGGACAACTCCTACAATGAGCAGTTCTTC CASSPVRDNSYNEQFF TRBV5-1 few TRBJ2-1 NA
TGTGCCAGCAGCTTAATCAAGACCAGGGGGTTCGAAGCTTTCTTT CASSLIKTRGFEAFF TRBV7-6 few TRBJ1-1 TRBD1
TGTGCCAGTAGCTCCCGCTCGGGGGACAGGGTGGTAGTGACCCAGTACTTC CASSSRSGDRVVVTQYF TRBV19 few TRBJ2-5 TRBD1
TGTGCCAGCAGCATGCAGACAGGCCCCAGGGGGGAGCAGTACTTC CASSMQTGPRGEQYF TRBV7-2 many TRBJ2-7 TRBD1
TGTGCCAGCAGCCTGGGACAGATCTATGGCTACACCTTC CASSLGQIYGYTF TRBV28 NA TRBJ1-2 TRBD1
TGTGCCAGTAGTACGGGCGGGAACTCCTACGAGCAGTACTTC CASSTGGNSYEQYF TRBV30 NA TRBJ2-7 NA
TGTGCCAGCAGCTACCAACAGGGACTAGCGGGAGAGACCCAGTACTTC CASSYQQGLAGETQYF TRBV7-2 NA TRBJ2-5 TRBD2
TGTGCCAGCAGCCTACGGGACAGGGGACTCTATGGCTACACCTTC CASSLRDRGLYGYTF TRBV4-2 NA TRBJ1-2 TRBD1
TGTGCCAGCAGCTTAAACTCGGCAGGAAACAATGAGCAGTTCTTC CASSLNSAGNNEQFF TRBV7-3 NA TRBJ2-1 NA
TGCGCCAGCAGCCAAGATCCGACGGGACAGGGAGGCTACGAGCAGTACTTC CASSQDPTGQGGYEQYF TRBV4-3 few TRBJ2-7 TRBD1
TGTGCCAGCAGCTTGATAAAGAACACTGAAGCTTTCTTT CASSLIKNTEAFF TRBV5-6 few TRBJ1-1 NA
TGTGCCAGCAGCTTAGGCGGGGGCCTTCTCTCATACAATGAGCAGTTCTTC CASSLGGGLLSYNEQFF TRBV7-2 NA TRBJ2-1 NA
TGTGCCAGCAGCAGACCGGGTGGCAACACTGAAGCTTTCTTT CASSRPGGNTEAFF TRBV7-9 NA TRBJ1-1 NA
TGTGCCAGCAGCCAAAGGGGGACTAGCGGCAACAATGAGCAGTTCTTC CASSQRGTSGNNEQFF TRBV16 NA TRBJ2-1 TRBD2
TGTGCCAGCGATCAGTCAGGAAACACCATATATTTT CASDQSGNTIYF TRBV6-1 few TRBJ1-3 NA
TGTGCCAGCAGTTTGTTGGGCCGTAATGAAAAACTGTTTTTT CASSLLGRNEKLFF TRBV28 few TRBJ1-4 NA
TGTGCCAGCAGCTTGACAGGGGGCAATCAGCCCCAGCATTTT CASSLTGGNQPQHF TRBV28 few TRBJ1-5 TRBD1
TGTGCCAGCAGCAGACTAGCGGGAGGGGTTGGAGAGACCCAGTACTTC CASSRLAGGVGETQYF TRBV7-3 few TRBJ2-5 TRBD2